This T cell receptor (beta chain) derives from a study of T cells in Graves' hyperthyroidism and ophthalmopathy. This clonotype came up many times. TCR beta CDR3 regions were amplified from RNA transcripts. The HTBI primer set served for first-round RT-PCR of the TCR CDR3. MiXCR, run by TCRdb on the multiplex PCR reads, gives a single entry per CDR3 protein. The data contain hundreds of thousands of distinct CDR3 sequences, about 45% of them singletons. V was shortened by 4 bases and J by 1 base, with 5 bases between the two germline ends. Germline V lookup: CDR1 SGDLS, CDR2 YYNGEE. This CDR3 is built from 12 residues.

The sample comprised peripheral blood or thyroid tissue (not recorded which). This sequence originates from an adult man with Graves' disease, either hyperthyroidism or ophthalmopathy (not recorded which). The J gene is TRBJ1-1, the V gene TRBV9; D ambiguous. The CDR3 is CASSRANTEAFF. CDR3 in DNA: TGTGCCAGCAGCCGAGCGAACACTGAAGCTTTCTTT.